This T cell receptor (beta chain) was captured by sequencing in a study of cytomegalovirus exposure and HLA in healthy donors. Primers: 60 Vbeta forward and 13 Jbeta reverse. Sequencing used immunoSEQ multiplex PCR; TCRdb keeps in-frame clones, though not all of them. The sample consists of roughly 150,000 clones, approximately 68% of them appearing once. Regarding the study as a whole: Analysis performed later found about 17,000 TCR beta sequences associated with HLA alleles at 0.05 false discovery rate.

The J segment lost 2 bases and the V segment lost 0 bases, leaving 1 base of the junction unmatched. Germline V gives CDR1 SGHRS, CDR2 YFSETQ. This CDR3 is built from 15 residues. In the case of this clone: The target antigen is unknown.

The chain has TRBV5-1 and TRBJ1-4, with 7 bases that match TRBD1. The sample taken for sequencing was PBMCs. This receptor was obtained from a man aged 55 to 69 in good health and CMV-seronegative. The CDR3 region has the DNA TGCGCCAGCAGCTTGGACAGGGGTACTAATGAAAAACTGTTTTTT. Protein sequence: CASSLDRGTNEKLFF.